A single sample is the source of the 2 T cell receptor beta chains below, sequenced in a study of T-cell reconstitution after alpha-beta-depleted transplantation in children. Unique molecular identifiers tagged the TCRbeta library. TCRdb re-analysed the PCR reads in MiXCR, keeping a single row per CDR3 protein. The sample has 300,000 to 400,000 distinct CDR3 sequences; roughly 15% are singletons. Material: PBMCs, mostly from graft donor cells, obtained 360 days after TCRalphabeta/CD19-depleted stem cell transplant. These receptors were obtained from a male patient between 2 and 10 years old who had a stem cell transplant for acute lymphoblastic leukemia, so the T cells may come from the graft donor.

This clonotype has just a few counts. The chain employs TRBV9 and TRBJ2-1, with TRBD1 matching over 12 bases. Trimming cost V 3 bases and J 1 base; bases outside gene matches: 20. This CDR3 comprises 22 residues. In germline, CDR1 is SGDLS, CDR2 YYNGEE. DNA of the CDR3: TGTGCCAGCAGCGGCCGAGGAACCGGGACAGGGGGCGCCAAGGCTTCCTACAATGAGCAGTTCTTC. This gives the protein CASSGRGTGTGGAKASYNEQFF.

In its sample, this clonotype was seen many times. The chain employs TRBV4-2 and TRBJ2-1, with TRBD2 identical over 7 bases. The junction had 13 bases not matched to a gene; V was cut back by 1 base and J by 10 bases. This CDR3 is 16 amino acids long. Germline V gene lookup returns CDR1 LGHNA and CDR2 YNFKEQ. CDR3 DNA sequence: TGTGCCAGCAGCCAAGGAGCACGGGAGGCCCACGGGGAGCAGTTCTTC. Protein product: CASSQGAREAHGEQFF.